This TCR beta chain was sequenced in a study of T cells after yellow fever vaccination. About the research overall: Preparation of fractions with low cell numbers was performed using SMART-Seq v4 Ultra Low Input.

The CDR3 loop spans 12 amino acids. V was cut by 6 bases and J by 7 bases, with 9 bases left in between. Germline loops: CDR1 SEHNR, CDR2 FQNEAQ (reference sequence). The study, taken as a whole, reports: Post-booster reappearance was seen for most primary-vaccination clones (96% CD4, roughly 91% CD8).

Of note for this clonotype: What it binds is not known.

Each CDR3 protein is one row after TCRdb ran MiXCR on the 5' RACE reads. The data show under 550,000 distinct CDR3 sequences, with 21% seen just once and roughly a sixth held by the top ten. The clonotype originates from a man younger than 35 who received the YFV17D yellow fever vaccine. Sample: PBMCs, taken about 20 days after the first yellow fever vaccination. The rearrangement uses TRBV7-9 and TRBJ1-4; D ambiguous. The CDR3 nucleotides read TGTGCCAGCAGATCGCCCGGTGAAAAACTGTTTTTT. Its protein is CASRSPGEKLFF.